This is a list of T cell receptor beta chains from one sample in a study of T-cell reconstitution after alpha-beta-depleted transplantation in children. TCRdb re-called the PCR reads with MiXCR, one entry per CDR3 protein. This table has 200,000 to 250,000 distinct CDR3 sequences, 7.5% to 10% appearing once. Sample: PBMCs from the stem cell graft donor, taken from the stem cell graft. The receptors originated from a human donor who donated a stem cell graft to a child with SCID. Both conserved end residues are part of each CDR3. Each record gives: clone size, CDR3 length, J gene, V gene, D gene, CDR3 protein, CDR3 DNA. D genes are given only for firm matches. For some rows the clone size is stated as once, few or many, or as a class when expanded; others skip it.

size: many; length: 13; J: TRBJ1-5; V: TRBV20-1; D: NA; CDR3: CSVEPPGEAPQHF; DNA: TGCAGTGTCGAGCCCCCGGGGGAGGCGCCCCAGCATTTT
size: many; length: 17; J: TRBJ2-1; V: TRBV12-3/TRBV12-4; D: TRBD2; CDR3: CASSSASGVQAYNEQFF; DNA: TGTGCCAGCAGTTCAGCTAGCGGGGTGCAGGCTTACAATGAGCAGTTCTTC
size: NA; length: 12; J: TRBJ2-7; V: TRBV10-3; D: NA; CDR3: CAIRVGPYEQYF; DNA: TGTGCCATCAGGGTTGGCCCCTACGAGCAGTACTTC
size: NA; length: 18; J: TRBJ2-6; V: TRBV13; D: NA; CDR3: CASSLTGAIYSGANVLTF; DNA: TGTGCCAGCAGCTTGACAGGCGCAATATACTCTGGGGCCAACGTCCTGACTTTC
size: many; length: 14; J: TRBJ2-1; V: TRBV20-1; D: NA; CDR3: CSARDSSRGLVQFF; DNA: TGCAGTGCTAGAGATTCGTCTCGGGGCCTCGTGCAGTTCTTC
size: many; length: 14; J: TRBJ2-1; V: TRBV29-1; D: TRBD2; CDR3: CSVAGGVSYNEQFF; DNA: TGCAGCGTTGCGGGGGGGGTCTCCTACAATGAGCAGTTCTTC
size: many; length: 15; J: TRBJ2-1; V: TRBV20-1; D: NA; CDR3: CSARDPTSLKNEQFF; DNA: TGCAGTGCTAGAGATCCGACTAGTTTAAAAAATGAGCAGTTCTTC
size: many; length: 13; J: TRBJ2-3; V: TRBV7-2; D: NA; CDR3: CASSFSGPTEEYF; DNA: TGTGCCAGCAGCTTTAGCGGTCCGACTGAGGAGTATTTT
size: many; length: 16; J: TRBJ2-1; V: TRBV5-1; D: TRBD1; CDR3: CASSLGARTGYNEQFF; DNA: TGCGCCAGCAGCTTGGGGGCCCGGACAGGATACAATGAGCAGTTCTTC
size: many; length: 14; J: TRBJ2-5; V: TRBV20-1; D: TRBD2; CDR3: CSASLAGWEETQYF; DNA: TGCAGTGCTAGTTTAGCGGGTTGGGAGGAGACCCAGTACTTC
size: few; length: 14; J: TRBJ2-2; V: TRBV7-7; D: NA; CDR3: CASSRGRPTGELFF; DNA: TGTGCCAGCAGTCGGGGACGGCCCACCGGGGAGCTGTTTTTT
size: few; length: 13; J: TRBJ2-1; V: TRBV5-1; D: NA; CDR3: CASSPLDVGEQFF; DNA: TGCGCCAGCAGCCCGTTGGATGTCGGAGAGCAGTTCTTC
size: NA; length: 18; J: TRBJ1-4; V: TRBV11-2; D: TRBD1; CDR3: CASTIVGGTGATNEKLFF; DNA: TGTGCCAGCACCATCGTGGGCGGGACAGGGGCTACTAATGAAAAACTGTTTTTT
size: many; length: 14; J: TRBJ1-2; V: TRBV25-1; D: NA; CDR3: CASSDNIDNYGYTF; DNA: TGTGCCAGCAGTGATAATATCGATAACTATGGCTACACCTTC
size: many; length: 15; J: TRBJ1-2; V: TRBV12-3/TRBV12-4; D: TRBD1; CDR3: CASSDERTGNYGYTF; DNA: TGTGCCAGCAGTGACGAAAGGACAGGGAACTATGGCTACACCTTC
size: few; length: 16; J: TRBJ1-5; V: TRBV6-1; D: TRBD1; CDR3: CASKQGIGDSNQPQHF; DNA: TGTGCCAGCAAACAGGGGATAGGAGATAGCAATCAGCCCCAGCATTTT
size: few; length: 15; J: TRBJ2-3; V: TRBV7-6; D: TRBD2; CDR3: CASRWTSGSTDTQYF; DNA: TGTGCCAGCAGATGGACTAGCGGGAGCACAGATACGCAGTATTTT
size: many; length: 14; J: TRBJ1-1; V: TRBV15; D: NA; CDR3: CATSRDMAHTEAFF; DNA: TGTGCCACCAGCAGAGATATGGCCCACACTGAAGCTTTCTTT
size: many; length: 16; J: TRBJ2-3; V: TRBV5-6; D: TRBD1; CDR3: CASSWYLGQGADTQYF; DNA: TGTGCCAGCAGCTGGTACTTAGGACAGGGCGCAGATACGCAGTATTTT
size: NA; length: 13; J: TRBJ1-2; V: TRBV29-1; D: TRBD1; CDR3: CSAIDRGEYGYTF; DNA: TGCAGCGCTATCGACAGGGGCGAATATGGCTACACCTTC
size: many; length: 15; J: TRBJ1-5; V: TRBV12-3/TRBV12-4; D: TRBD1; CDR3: CASRRGQLSNQPQHF; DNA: TGTGCCAGCAGGAGGGGACAGCTTAGCAATCAGCCCCAGCATTTT
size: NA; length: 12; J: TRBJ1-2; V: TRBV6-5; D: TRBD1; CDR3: CASTRTGGGYTF; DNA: TGTGCCAGCACGCGGACAGGGGGTGGCTACACCTTC
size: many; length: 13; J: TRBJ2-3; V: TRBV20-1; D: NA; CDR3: CSARTGPTDTQYF; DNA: TGCAGTGCGAGGACGGGGCCCACAGATACGCAGTATTTT
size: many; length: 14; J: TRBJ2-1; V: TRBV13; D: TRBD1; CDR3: CASSPRDRHNEQFF; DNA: TGTGCCAGCAGCCCACGGGACAGACACAATGAGCAGTTCTTC
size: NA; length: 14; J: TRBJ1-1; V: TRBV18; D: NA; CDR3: CASSQSSGDTEAFF; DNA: TGTGCCAGCTCACAATCCTCGGGGGATACTGAAGCTTTCTTT
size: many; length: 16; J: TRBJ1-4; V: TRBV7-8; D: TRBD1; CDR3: CASSLTRTGLNEKLFF; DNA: TGTGCCAGCAGCTTAACCCGGACAGGCCTTAATGAAAAACTGTTTTTT